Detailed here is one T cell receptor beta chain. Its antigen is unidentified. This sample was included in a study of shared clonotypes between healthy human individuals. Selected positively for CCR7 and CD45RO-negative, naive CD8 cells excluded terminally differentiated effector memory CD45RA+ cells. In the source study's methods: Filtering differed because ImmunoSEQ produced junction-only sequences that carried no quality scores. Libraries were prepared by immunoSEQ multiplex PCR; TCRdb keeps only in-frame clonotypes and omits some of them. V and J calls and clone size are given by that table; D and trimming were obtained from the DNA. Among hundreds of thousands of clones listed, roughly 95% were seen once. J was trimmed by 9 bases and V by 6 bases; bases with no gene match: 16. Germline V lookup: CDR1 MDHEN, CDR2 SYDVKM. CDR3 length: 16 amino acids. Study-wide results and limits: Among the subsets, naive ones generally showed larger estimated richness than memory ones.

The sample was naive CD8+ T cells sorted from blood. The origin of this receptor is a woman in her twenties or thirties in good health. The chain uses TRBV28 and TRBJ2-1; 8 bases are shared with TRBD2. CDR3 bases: TGTGCCAGCAGAAGCCCCGGGACTAGTCAAATAGGTGAGCAGTTCTTC. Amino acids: CASRSPGTSQIGEQFF. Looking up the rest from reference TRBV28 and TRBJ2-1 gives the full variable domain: DVKVTQSSRYLVKRTGEKVFLECVQDMDHENMFWYRQDPGLGLRLIYFSYDVKMKEKGDIPEGYSVSREKKERFSLILESASTNQTSMYLCASRSPGTSQIGEQFFGPGTRLTVL.